This is a list of T cell receptor beta chains from one sample in a study of follicular helper T cells after annual influenza vaccination. Produced via immunoSEQ multiplex PCR; TCRdb's table is partial and in-frame only. The sample holds fewer than 15,000 clones, more than 65% seen once. This sample comprised CXCR5- memory CD4+ T cells sorted from blood, obtained on the day of influenza vaccination. The receptor source for this set is an adult who received the influenza vaccine. Each CDR3 is given with its conserved first and last residue. D genes are given only for firm matches. Clone size is given for some rows only: seen once, a few or many times, or a class if the clone is expanded.

size,J,V,D,CDR3,DNA
-,TRBJ1-5,TRBV5-1,-,CASSLEESQPQHF,TGCGCCAGCAGCTTGGAGGAAAGTCAGCCCCAGCATTTT
-,TRBJ2-1,TRBV18,TRBD2,CASSPGEGEQFF,TGTGCCAGCTCACCCGGGGAGGGGGAGCAGTTCTTC
-,TRBJ1-6,TRBV2,TRBD1,CASSERAGGSDSPLHF,TGTGCCAGCAGTGAAAGGGCAGGGGGTTCTGATTCACCCCTCCACTTT
-,TRBJ2-3,TRBV2,-,CASSAGDAKQYF,TGTGCCAGCAGTGCCGGGGACGCCAAGCAGTATTTT
-,TRBJ2-5,TRBV4-1,-,CASSQEVRVRETQYF,TGCGCCAGCAGCCAAGAAGTGCGGGTTAGGGAGACCCAGTACTTC
-,TRBJ1-2,TRBV7-9,TRBD1,CASSFRTTGDPGYTF,TGTGCCAGCAGCTTCCGAACTACAGGGGATCCTGGCTACACCTTC
-,TRBJ2-7,TRBV29-1,-,CSVTGGMTGIYEQYF,TGCAGCGTCACTGGTGGGATGACAGGAATCTACGAGCAGTACTTC
-,TRBJ2-1,TRBV19,-,CASSSARRGGVNEQFF,TGTGCCAGTAGTTCCGCCCGGCGTGGGGGTGTCAATGAGCAGTTCTTC
-,TRBJ1-1,TRBV18,TRBD1,CASSRDRNTEAFF,TGTGCCAGCTCACGGGACAGAAACACTGAAGCTTTCTTT
-,TRBJ2-1,TRBV7-9,-,CASSFVGNEQFF,TGTGCCAGCAGCTTTGTGGGCAATGAGCAGTTCTTC
once,TRBJ2-1,TRBV15,-,CATSSRGRIPSSYNEQFF,TGTGCCACCAGCAGCAGAGGTAGGATCCCGAGCTCCTACAATGAGCAGTTCTTC
-,TRBJ1-3,TRBV2,-,CASRRVLSGNTIYF,TGTGCCAGCAGAAGGGTACTCTCTGGAAACACCATATATTTT
-,TRBJ1-3,TRBV6-5,-,CASSNSGNTIYF,TGTGCCAGCAGCAACAGCGGAAACACCATATATTTT
few,TRBJ1-5,TRBV4-1,-,CASRRTPGSNQPQHF,TGCGCCAGCAGGCGGACTCCCGGCAGCAATCAGCCCCAGCATTTT
-,TRBJ1-2,TRBV7-8,-,CASSLFGREVYGYTF,TGTGCCAGCAGCTTATTTGGACGGGAGGTCTATGGCTACACCTTC
-,TRBJ2-3,TRBV27,TRBD2,CASSAGTSGFTDTQYF,TGTGCCAGCAGTGCCGGGACTAGCGGGTTCACAGATACGCAGTATTTT
-,TRBJ2-5,TRBV4-1,-,CASSHPLGDLQETQYF,TGCGCCAGCAGCCATCCCCTAGGAGATTTACAAGAGACCCAGTACTTC